The entry that follows covers one T cell receptor (beta chain) sequence. The data are from a study of blood T cell repertoires in COVID-19. Study context: Sources were T cells, B-cell-depleted T cells, or PBMCs; the material itself was cDNA or gDNA.

Libraries were prepared by immunoSEQ multiplex PCR; TCRdb keeps only in-frame clonotypes and omits some of them. Among about 180,000 clones listed, approximately 81% were seen once. The germline gives CDR1 LGHNA, CDR2 YSLEER. The length of the CDR3 is 13 residues. Between the trimmed V and J ends, which lost 6 bases and 1 base, there was a span of 9 bases. This sequence originates from a person between 65 and 79 years old with COVID-19, enrolled during active disease. V usage is TRBV4-3 and J usage is TRBJ1-1; D remains unclear. The sample consisted of peripheral blood. The CDR3 DNA reads TGCGCCAGCAGTCTCGGTCGGAACACTGAAGCTTTCTTT. It specifies CASSLGRNTEAFF.